This TCR beta chain was identified during a study of blood T cell repertoires in COVID-19. Study in general: The United States, Italy and Spain were the sources of the acute and convalescent COVID-19 samples. The analysed material was cDNA or gDNA that came from T cells, B-cell-depleted T cells, or PBMCs.

This clone was picked up a small number of times. Per the germline V gene, CDR1 is SEHNR and CDR2 is FQNEAQ (reference sequence). The V and J ends lost 1 base and 8 bases respectively, with 11 bases between them. The length of the CDR3 is 13 residues. As originally analysed: Reference gene primer amplification in the assay estimated nucleated cell counts. The table came from immunoSEQ multiplex PCR; TCRdb's copy has only in-frame clones and leaves some out. That table is the source of V, J and clone size, and D and trimming were worked out from the DNA. The sample records about 250,000 clones, around four fifths being singletons.

The sequencing sample was made of peripheral blood. The TCR sequence derives from a man at least 80 years old with acute or convalescent COVID-19. V is TRBV7-9 and J is TRBJ1-1, with D tentatively TRBD1 (5 bases). In nucleotides, the CDR3 is TGTGCCAGCAGCTTAGATGGTTGGACAGAAGCTTTCTTT. Translation gives CASSLDGWTEAFF.